This T cell receptor (beta chain) was captured by sequencing in a study of blood T cells in healthy people across ages. A second PCR of 7 to 11 cycles used a sample-barcoded 5' primer and a J-beta primer mix. TCRdb used MiXCR to reprocess the 5' RACE reads, holding one entry per CDR3 protein. The sample holds 1.5 million to 2 million distinct CDR3 sequences, about 50% seen once. Germline values: CDR1 SGHKS, CDR2 YYEKEE (reference sequence). V was cut by 2 bases and J by 3 bases, with 13 bases left in between. The CDR3 has 15 residues. Sequencing used blood. The clonotype was recovered from a woman aged 40 to 55 in good health. The chain is built from TRBV5-5 and TRBJ2-3; D gene ambiguous. The CDR3 sequence: CASSFLRSSTDTQYF. The CDR3 DNA sequence: TGTGCCAGCAGCTTCCTAAGGTCTAGTACAGATACGCAGTATTTT. Full variable domain (outside the CDR3, taken from reference TRBV5-5 and TRBJ2-3): DAGVTQSPTHLIKTRGQQVTLRCSPISGHKSVSWYQQVLGQGPQFIFQYYEKEERGRGNFPDRFSARQFPNYSSELNVNALLLGDSALYLCASSFLRSSTDTQYFGPGTRLTVL.